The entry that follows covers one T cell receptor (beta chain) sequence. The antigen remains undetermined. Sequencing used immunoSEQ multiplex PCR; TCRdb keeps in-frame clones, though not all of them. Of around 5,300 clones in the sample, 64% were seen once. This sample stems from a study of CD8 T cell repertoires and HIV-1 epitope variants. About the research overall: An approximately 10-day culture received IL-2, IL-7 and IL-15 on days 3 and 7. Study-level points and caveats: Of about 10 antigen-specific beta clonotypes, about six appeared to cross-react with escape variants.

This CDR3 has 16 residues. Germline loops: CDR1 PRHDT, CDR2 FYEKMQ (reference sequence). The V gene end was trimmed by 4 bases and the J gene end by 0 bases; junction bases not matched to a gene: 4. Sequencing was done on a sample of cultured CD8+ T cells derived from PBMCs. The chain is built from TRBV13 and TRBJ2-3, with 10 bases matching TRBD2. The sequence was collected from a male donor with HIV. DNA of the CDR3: TGTGCCAGCAGCTCTCTAGCGGGGGCCAGCACAGATACGCAGTATTTT. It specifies CASSSLAGASTDTQYF.